Sequencing of this T cell receptor beta chain was carried out in a study of blood T cell repertoires in COVID-19. The wider study: T cells, B-cell-depleted T cells, or PBMCs supplied cDNA or gDNA.

The method was immunoSEQ multiplex PCR; TCRdb's version includes in-frame clones alone and lacks a portion of them. The profile shows 500,000 or so clones, around 87% of them singletons. Participants' reported clinical history set cohort assignment. Deletions cut 2 bases from V and 3 bases from J, with 10 bases between. Germline CDR1 SNHLY, CDR2 FYNNEI. CDR3 length: 15 amino acids. The chain has TRBV2 and TRBJ1-4, with D perhaps TRBD1 (5 bases). The sample taken for sequencing was PBMCs or T cells enriched from blood (not recorded which). The sequence derives from a woman aged 18-29 years who had recovered from COVID-19. The CDR3 nucleotides read TGTGCCAGCAGTGAACAGGGCTCGGCTAATGAAAAACTGTTTTTT. Translation gives CASSEQGSANEKLFF.